This T cell receptor (beta chain) was identified in a study of T cells in Graves' hyperthyroidism and ophthalmopathy. Exclusion of patients followed from uncontrolled infection, other autoimmune disease, pregnancy or lactation. This clonotype was counted between two and nine times. The CDR3 spans 13 residues. Trimming removed 6 bases at V and 6 bases at J, with 11 bases between. The germline V gene has CDR1 MNHEY and CDR2 SMNVEV (reference sequence). The TCR beta CDR3 regions underwent amplification using RNA transcripts as the source. First-round RT-PCR targeting the TCR CDR3 was performed with the HTBI primer set. Each CDR3 protein is one row after TCRdb ran MiXCR on the multiplex PCR reads. The sample shows approximately 430,000 distinct CDR3 sequences, 15% to 18% of them seen only once.

The chain employs TRBV27 and TRBJ2-2; D is possibly TRBD2 (5 bases). Sample: blood. The clonotype was recovered from a woman between 18 and 29 years old with Graves' hyperthyroidism. The CDR3 sequence is CASSEGTPGELFF. CDR3 sequence (DNA): TGTGCCAGCAGCGAGGGTACCCCCGGGGAGCTGTTTTTT.